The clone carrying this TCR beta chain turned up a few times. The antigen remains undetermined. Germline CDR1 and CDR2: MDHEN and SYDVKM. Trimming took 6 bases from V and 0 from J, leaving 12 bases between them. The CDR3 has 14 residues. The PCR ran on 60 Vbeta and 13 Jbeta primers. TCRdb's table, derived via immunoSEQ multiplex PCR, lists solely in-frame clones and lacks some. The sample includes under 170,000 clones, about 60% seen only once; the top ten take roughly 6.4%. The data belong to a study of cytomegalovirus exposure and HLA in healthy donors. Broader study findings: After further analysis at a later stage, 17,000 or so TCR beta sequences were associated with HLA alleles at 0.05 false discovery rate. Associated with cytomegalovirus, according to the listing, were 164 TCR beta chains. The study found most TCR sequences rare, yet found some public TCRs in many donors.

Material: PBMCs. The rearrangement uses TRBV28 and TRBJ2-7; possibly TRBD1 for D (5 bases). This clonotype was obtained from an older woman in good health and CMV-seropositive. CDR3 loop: CASSLLDTSYEQYF. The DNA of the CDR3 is TGTGCCAGCAGCCTACTGGACACCTCCTACGAGCAGTACTTC.